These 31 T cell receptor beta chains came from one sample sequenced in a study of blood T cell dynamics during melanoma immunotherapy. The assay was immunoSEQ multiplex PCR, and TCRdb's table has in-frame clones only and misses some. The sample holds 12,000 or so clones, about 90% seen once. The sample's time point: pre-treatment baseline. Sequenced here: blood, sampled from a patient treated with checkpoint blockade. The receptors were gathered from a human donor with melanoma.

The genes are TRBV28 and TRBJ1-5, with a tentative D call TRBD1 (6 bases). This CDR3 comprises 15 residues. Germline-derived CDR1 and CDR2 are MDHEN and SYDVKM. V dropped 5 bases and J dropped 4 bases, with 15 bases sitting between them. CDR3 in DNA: TGTGCCAGCAGTCCCCGGGGGCAGACTAATCAGCCCCAGCATTTT. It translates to CASSPRGQTNQPQHF. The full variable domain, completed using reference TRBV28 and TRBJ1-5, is DVKVTQSSRYLVKRTGEKVFLECVQDMDHENMFWYRQDPGLGLRLIYFSYDVKMKEKGDIPEGYSVSREKKERFSLILESASTNQTSMYLCASSPRGQTNQPQHFGDGTRLSIL.

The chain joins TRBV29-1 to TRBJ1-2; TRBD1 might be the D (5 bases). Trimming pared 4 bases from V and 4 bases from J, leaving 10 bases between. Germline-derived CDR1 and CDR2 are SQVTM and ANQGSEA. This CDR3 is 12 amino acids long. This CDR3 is CSVGEGPYGYTF. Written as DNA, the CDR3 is TGCAGCGTTGGGGAGGGACCCTATGGCTACACCTTC.

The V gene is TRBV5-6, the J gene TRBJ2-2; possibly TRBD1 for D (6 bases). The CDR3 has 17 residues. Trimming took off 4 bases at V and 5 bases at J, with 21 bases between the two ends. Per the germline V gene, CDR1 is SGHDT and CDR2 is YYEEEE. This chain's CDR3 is CASSLTIQGRRTGELFF. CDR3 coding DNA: TGTGCCAGCAGCCTTACGATCCAGGGGCGTCGGACCGGGGAGCTGTTTTTT. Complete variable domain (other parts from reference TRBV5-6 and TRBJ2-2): DAGVTQSPTHLIKTRGQQVTLRCSPKSGHDTVSWYQQALGQGPQFIFQYYEEEERQRGNFPDRFSGHQFPNYSSELNVNALLLGDSALYLCASSLTIQGRRTGELFFGEGSRLTVL.

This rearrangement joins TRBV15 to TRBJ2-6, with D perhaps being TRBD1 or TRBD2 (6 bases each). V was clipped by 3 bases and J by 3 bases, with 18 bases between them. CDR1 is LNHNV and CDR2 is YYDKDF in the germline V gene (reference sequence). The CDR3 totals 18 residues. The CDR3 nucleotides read TGTGCCACCAGCAGGATTGAGGGGGGAGACTTTGGGGCCAACGTCCTGACTTTC. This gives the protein CATSRIEGGDFGANVLTF.

The DNA for the CDR3 is TGTGCCAGCAGTCGTGGACTAAAACTGTTTTTT. Its translation: CASSRGLKLFF. This chain links TRBV11-2 with TRBJ1-4; D unresolved. Germline CDR1 and CDR2: SGHAT and FQNNGV. With 6 bases removed from V and 10 bases from J, the gap between germline ends came to 9 bases. CDR3 length equals 11 residues.

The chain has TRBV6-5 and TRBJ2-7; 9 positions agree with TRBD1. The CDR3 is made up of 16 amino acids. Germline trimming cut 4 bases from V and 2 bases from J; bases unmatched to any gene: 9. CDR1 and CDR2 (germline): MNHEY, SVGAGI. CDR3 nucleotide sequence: TGTGCCAGCAGTTTGGGGGACAGGGACGCACCCTACGAGCAGTACTTC. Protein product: CASSLGDRDAPYEQYF.

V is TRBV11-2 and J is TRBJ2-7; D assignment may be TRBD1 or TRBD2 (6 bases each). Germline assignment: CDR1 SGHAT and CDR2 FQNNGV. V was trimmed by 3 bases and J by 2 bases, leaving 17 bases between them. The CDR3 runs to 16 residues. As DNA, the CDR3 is TGTGCCAGCAGCTTTAGCGCGCTAGGGGGGCCCTACGAGCAGTACTTC. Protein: CASSFSALGGPYEQYF.

CDR3 nucleotide sequence: TGTGCCAGTAGTATACTGCACAATGAGCAGTTCTTC. Translated, it gives CASSILHNEQFF. The chain combines TRBV19 with TRBJ2-1; D is uncertain. Trimming removed 2 bases at V and 5 bases at J, with 4 bases between. The germline gives CDR1 LNHDA, CDR2 SQIVND (reference sequence). The CDR3 totals 12 residues.

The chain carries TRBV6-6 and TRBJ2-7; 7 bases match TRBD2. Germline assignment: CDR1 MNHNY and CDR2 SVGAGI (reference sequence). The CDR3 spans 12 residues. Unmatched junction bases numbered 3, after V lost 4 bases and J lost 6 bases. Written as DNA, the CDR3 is TGTGCCAGCAGTTGGGGGGGTGCCGAGCAGTACTTC. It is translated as CASSWGGAEQYF.

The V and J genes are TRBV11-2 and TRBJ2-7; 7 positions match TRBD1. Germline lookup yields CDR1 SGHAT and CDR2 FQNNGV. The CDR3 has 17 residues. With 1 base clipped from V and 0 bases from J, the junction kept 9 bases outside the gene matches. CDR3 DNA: TGTGCCAGCAGCTTAGGTTCCGACAGGGATAACTCCTACGAGCAGTACTTC. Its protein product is CASSLGSDRDNSYEQYF.

This CDR3 reads CASSMTGKDAEAFF. CDR3 nucleotide sequence: TGTGCCAGCAGTATGACAGGGAAGGACGCTGAAGCTTTCTTT. V usage is TRBV6-1 and J usage is TRBJ1-1; 7 nucleotides match TRBD1. The CDR3 has 14 amino acids. After removal of 5 bases from V and 6 bases from J, the junction contained 9 bases not matched to a gene. Germline V gene lookup returns CDR1 MNHNS and CDR2 SASEGT.

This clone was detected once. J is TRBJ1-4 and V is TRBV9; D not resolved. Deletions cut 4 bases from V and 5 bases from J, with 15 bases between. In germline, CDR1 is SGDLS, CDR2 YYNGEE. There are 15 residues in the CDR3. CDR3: CASSPSNTENEKLFF. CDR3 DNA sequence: TGTGCCAGCAGCCCTAGTAACACGGAGAATGAAAAACTGTTTTTT.

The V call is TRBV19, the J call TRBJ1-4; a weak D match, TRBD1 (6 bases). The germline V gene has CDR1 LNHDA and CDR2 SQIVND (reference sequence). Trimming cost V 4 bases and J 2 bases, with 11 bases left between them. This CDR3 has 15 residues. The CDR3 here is CASSTRTVTNEKLFF. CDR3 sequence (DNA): TGTGCCAGTAGTACTCGGACAGTTACTAATGAAAAACTGTTTTTT.

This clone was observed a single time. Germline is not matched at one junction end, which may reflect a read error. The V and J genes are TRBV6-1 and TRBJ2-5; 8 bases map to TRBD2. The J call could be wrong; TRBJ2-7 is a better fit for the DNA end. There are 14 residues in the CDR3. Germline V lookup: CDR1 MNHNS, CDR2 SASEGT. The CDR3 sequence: CASGEGGRKYEQYF. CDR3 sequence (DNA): TGTGCCAGCGGTGAGGGCGGGAGGAAGTACGAGCAGTACTTC.

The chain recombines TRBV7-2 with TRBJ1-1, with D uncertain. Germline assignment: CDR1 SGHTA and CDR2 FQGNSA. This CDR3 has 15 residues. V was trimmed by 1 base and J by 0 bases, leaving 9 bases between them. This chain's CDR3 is CASSLDGRMNTEAFF. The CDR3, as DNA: TGTGCCAGCAGCTTAGACGGGAGGATGAACACTGAAGCTTTCTTT.

CDR3 loop: CASSSPGLSTDTQYF. CDR3 nucleotides: TGTGCCAGCAGCAGTCCGGGACTCAGCACAGATACGCAGTATTTT. The genes are TRBV7-9 and TRBJ2-3; maybe TRBD2 (6 bases). Germline V CDR1 and CDR2: SEHNR, FQNEAQ (reference sequence). The CDR3 contains 15 residues. The ends were cut back, 5 bases at V and 0 bases at J, with 12 bases in the middle.

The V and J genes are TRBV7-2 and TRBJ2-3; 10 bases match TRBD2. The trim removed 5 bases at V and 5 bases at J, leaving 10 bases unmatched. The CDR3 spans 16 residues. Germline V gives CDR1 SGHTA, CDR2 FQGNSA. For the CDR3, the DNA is TGTGCCAGCAGCAAAGAACTAGCGGGAACGAAAGATACGCAGTATTTT. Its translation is CASSKELAGTKDTQYF.

The DNA for the CDR3 is TGTGCCAGCAGTCCGGACAGTCTGGGAGGCTACACCTTC. Amino acids: CASSPDSLGGYTF. The genes are TRBV28 and TRBJ1-2; perhaps TRBD1 as D (6 bases). Trimming pared 5 bases from V and 8 bases from J, leaving 15 bases between. The CDR3 has 13 residues. The germline CDR1 and CDR2 sequences are MDHEN and SYDVKM.

CDR3 DNA sequence: TGTGCCAGCAGTGAATGGGGTTCCGACAGAAAAGAGACCCAGTACTTC. As protein: CASSEWGSDRKETQYF. The chain employs TRBV6-1 and TRBJ2-5, with D perhaps TRBD1 (5 bases). The CDR3 sequence is 16 residues long. CDR1 and CDR2 (germline): MNHNS, SASEGT. The V end was cut by 2 bases, the J end by 3 bases, with 16 bases between.

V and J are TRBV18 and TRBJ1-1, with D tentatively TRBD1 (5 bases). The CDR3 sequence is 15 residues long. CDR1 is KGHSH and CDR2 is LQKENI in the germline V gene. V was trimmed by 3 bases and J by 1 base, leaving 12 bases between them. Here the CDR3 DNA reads TGTGCCAGCTCACCCCCCGAGGGGAGGAACACTGAAGCTTTCTTT. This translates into CASSPPEGRNTEAFF.

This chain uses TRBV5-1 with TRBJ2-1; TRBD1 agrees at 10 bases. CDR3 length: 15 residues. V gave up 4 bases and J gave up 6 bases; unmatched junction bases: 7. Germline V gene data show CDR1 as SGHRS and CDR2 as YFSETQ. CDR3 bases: TGCGCCAGCAGCCGCGGGACAGGGGATGGCAATGAGCAGTTCTTC. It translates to CASSRGTGDGNEQFF.

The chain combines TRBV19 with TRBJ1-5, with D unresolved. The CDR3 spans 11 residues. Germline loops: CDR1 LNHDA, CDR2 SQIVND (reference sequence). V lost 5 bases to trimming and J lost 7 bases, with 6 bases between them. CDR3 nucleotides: TGTGCCAGTAGTGACCACCAGCCCCAGCATTTT. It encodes CASSDHQPQHF. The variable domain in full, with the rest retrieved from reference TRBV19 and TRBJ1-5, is DGGITQSPKYLFRKEGQNVTLSCEQNLNHDAMYWYRQDPGQGLRLIYYSQIVNDFQKGDIAEGYSVSREKKESFPLTVTSAQKNPTAFYLCASSDHQPQHFGDGTRLSIL.

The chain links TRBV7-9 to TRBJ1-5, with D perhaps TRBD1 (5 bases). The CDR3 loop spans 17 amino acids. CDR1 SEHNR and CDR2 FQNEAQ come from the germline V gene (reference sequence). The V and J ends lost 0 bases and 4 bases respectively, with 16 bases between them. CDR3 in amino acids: CASSLAVRDDGNQPQHF. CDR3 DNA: TGTGCCAGCAGCTTAGCAGTCCGGGACGACGGGAATCAGCCCCAGCATTTT.

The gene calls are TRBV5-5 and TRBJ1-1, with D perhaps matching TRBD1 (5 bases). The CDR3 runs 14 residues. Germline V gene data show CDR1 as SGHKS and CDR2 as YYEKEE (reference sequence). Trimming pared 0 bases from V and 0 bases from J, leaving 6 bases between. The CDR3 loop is CASSLGGMNTEAFF. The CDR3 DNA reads TGTGCCAGCAGCTTGGGGGGCATGAACACTGAAGCTTTCTTT.

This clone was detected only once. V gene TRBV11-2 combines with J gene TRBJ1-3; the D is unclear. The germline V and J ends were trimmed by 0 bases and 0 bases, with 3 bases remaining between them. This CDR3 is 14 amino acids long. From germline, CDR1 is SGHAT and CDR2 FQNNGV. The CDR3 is CASSLDFSGNTIYF. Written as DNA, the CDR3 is TGTGCCAGCAGCTTAGACTTCTCTGGAAACACCATATATTTT.

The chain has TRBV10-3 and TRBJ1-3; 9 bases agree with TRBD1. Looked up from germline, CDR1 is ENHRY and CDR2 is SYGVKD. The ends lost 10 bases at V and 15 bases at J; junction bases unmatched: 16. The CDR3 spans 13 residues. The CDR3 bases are TGTGCCACCATTGGGACAGGGTTCAGTTATCCATATTTT. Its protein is CATIGTGFSYPYF.

This CDR3 is CASSVVGASGNTIYF. The DNA of the CDR3 is TGTGCCAGCAGCGTAGTAGGGGCCTCTGGAAACACCATATATTTT. J is TRBJ1-3 and V is TRBV9; possibly TRBD1 for D (5 bases). This CDR3 is built from 15 residues. V was pared by 0 bases and J by 0 bases, with 7 bases between. Germline V lookup: CDR1 SGDLS, CDR2 YYNGEE.

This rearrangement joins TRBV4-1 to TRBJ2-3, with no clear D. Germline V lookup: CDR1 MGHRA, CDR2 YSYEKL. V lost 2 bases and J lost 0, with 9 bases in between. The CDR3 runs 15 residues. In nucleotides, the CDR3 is TGCGCCAGCAGCCAACCGACCGGAAGCACAGATACGCAGTATTTT. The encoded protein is CASSQPTGSTDTQYF.

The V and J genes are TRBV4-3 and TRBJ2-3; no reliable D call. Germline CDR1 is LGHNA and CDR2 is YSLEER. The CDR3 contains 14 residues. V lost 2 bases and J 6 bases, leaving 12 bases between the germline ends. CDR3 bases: TGCGCCAGCAGCCAAAGACCCGCTCAGGATACGCAGTATTTT. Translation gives CASSQRPAQDTQYF.

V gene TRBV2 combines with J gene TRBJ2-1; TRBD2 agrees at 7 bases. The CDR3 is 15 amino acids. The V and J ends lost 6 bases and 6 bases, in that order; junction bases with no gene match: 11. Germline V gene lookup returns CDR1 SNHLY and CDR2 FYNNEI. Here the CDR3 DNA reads TGTGCCAGCAGAGGTATAGCGGGTTTTTTCAATGAGCAGTTCTTC. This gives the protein CASRGIAGFFNEQFF.

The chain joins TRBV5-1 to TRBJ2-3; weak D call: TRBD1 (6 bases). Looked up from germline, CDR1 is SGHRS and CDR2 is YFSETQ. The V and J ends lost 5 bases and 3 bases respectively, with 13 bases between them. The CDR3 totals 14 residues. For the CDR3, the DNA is TGCGCCAGCAGGGGACCCGGGACAACAGATACGCAGTATTTT. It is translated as CASRGPGTTDTQYF.